What follows are 20 T cell receptor beta chains derived from one specimen sequenced in a study of intratumoral heterogeneity in liver cancer. Measured with immunoSEQ multiplex PCR; TCRdb has only the in-frame clones, and not every one. The repertoire holds about 6,600 clones, with about 55% as singletons. Multiple geographically separated regions of the hepatocellular carcinoma nodule were sampled separately. The sample was tumor tissue, taken before any cancer treatment. Source of these receptors: a man in his sixties or seventies with hepatocellular carcinoma.

By proportion, this clone is large. CDR3 nucleotide sequence: TGCGCCAGCAGCCAGAGGGGGACAGGGTTTTACACTGAAGCTTTCTTT. It specifies CASSQRGTGFYTEAFF. The V and J genes are TRBV5-1 and TRBJ1-1, with TRBD1 matching over 9 bases. CDR3 length: 16 residues. The V gene's germline CDR1 is SGHRS and CDR2 YFSETQ. Trimming cost V 4 bases and J 3 bases; bases outside gene matches: 10.

Within the sample, this clone is medium-sized (0.01 to 0.1%). The chain has TRBV6-4 and TRBJ2-1; TRBD2 matches 10 bases. The J segment lost 8 bases and the V segment lost 5 bases, leaving 15 bases of the junction unmatched. In germline, CDR1 is MRHNA, CDR2 SNTAGT. The CDR3 runs 17 residues. The CDR3 DNA reads as TGTGCCAGCAGTCCCCTAAAAAGCGGGGGGGCCCGCGATGAGCAGTTCTTC. Protein: CASSPLKSGGARDEQFF.

This chain links TRBV30 with TRBJ2-5; D unclear. This CDR3 is built from 11 residues. Germline-derived CDR1 and CDR2 are GTSNPN and SVGIG (reference sequence). V was trimmed by 2 bases and J by 4 bases, leaving 5 bases between them. The CDR3 region has the DNA TGTGCCTGGAGTAAAGCAGAGACCCAGTACTTC. Encoded protein: CAWSKAETQYF.

This clone has a handful of counts. This rearrangement joins TRBV27 to TRBJ2-7, with 8 bases that match TRBD1. The germline gives CDR1 MNHEY, CDR2 SMNVEV (reference sequence). The CDR3 consists of 15 residues. J lost 2 bases, V lost 5 bases, and 8 bases had no gene match. The CDR3 nucleotides are TGTGCCAGCAGTCCGACGACAGGGGCTCCCTACGAGCAGTACTTC. Amino acids: CASSPTTGAPYEQYF.

The sample holds a few counts of this clone. The J gene is TRBJ2-1, the V gene TRBV3-1 (or the pseudogene TRBV3-2), with D possibly TRBD1 on 6 matching bases. The CDR3 runs 18 residues. V was cut by 0 bases and J by 2 bases, with 17 bases left in between. Germline loops: CDR1 LGHDT, CDR2 YNNKEL (reference sequence). CDR3 amino acids: CASSQDIGQGPPYNEQFF. The CDR3 nucleotides read TGTGCCAGCAGCCAAGATATCGGTCAGGGGCCCCCCTACAATGAGCAGTTCTTC.

The chain carries TRBV30 and TRBJ1-1, with 7 bases identical to TRBD1. Germline loops: CDR1 GTSNPN, CDR2 SVGIG (reference sequence). V gave up 5 bases and J gave up 8 bases; unmatched junction bases: 8. The CDR3 consists of 12 residues. CDR3 loop: CAWGEPGQEAFF. CDR3 coding DNA: TGTGCCTGGGGTGAACCGGGACAGGAAGCTTTCTTT.

CDR3 nucleotides: TGTGCCATAGGCCTCGGACAGGGCACAGATACGCAGTATTTT. This translates into CAIGLGQGTDTQYF. The genes are TRBV6-5 and TRBJ2-3; TRBD1 matches 7 bases. The CDR3 has 14 amino acids. V gave up 10 bases and J gave up 1 base; unmatched junction bases: 8. Germline CDR1 and CDR2: MNHEY and SVGAGI.

This sequence joins TRBV9 and TRBJ2-1; maybe TRBD1 (6 bases). CDR3 length: 15 residues. Germline values: CDR1 SGDLS, CDR2 YYNGEE. V lost 4 bases and J lost 4, with 15 bases in between. The DNA of the CDR3 is TGTGCCAGCAGCTCCCAGGGGTGGCAGTACAATGAGCAGTTCTTC. It yields the protein CASSSQGWQYNEQFF.

The rearrangement uses TRBV30 and TRBJ2-2; 7 bases are a match to TRBD2. This CDR3 has 13 residues. V lost 3 bases, J lost 4 bases, and 2 bases stayed unmatched. CDR1 and CDR2 (germline): GTSNPN, SVGIG (reference sequence). CDR3 sequence: CAWRQRGTGELFF. CDR3 coding DNA: TGTGCCTGGAGGCAGCGGGGCACCGGGGAGCTGTTTTTT.

This clone was picked up one time. The genes are TRBV12-3 or TRBV12-4 and TRBJ1-3; D unclear. V was pared by 8 bases and J by 0 bases, with 8 bases between. The CDR3 sequence is 13 residues long. CDR3 sequence reads: CASLLRSGNTIYF. DNA for the CDR3: TGTGCCAGCCTGCTGCGCTCTGGAAACACCATATATTTT.

This clone was counted between two and nine times. Here the CDR3 DNA reads TGTGCCAGCAGCTTAGCAGGGGTAGACACAGATACGCAGTATTTT. Its translation is CASSLAGVDTDTQYF. The rearrangement joins TRBV7-3 to TRBJ2-3, with D perhaps TRBD1 (6 bases). With 2 bases removed from V and 2 bases from J, the gap between germline ends came to 11 bases. Germline CDR1 reads SGHTA; CDR2 reads FQGTGA. The CDR3 runs 15 residues.

The gene calls are TRBV28 and TRBJ2-7; TRBD1 matches 7 bases. Looked up from germline, CDR1 is MDHEN and CDR2 is SYDVKM. The CDR3 runs 13 residues. V shed 6 bases, J shed 3 bases, and the junction held 5 bases outside the gene matches. The chain's CDR3 is CASSPTGVYEQYV. The CDR3 DNA reads TGTGCCAGCAGCCCTACAGGGGTCTACGAGCAGTACGTC.

In its sample, this clone ranks as medium-sized. The chain combines TRBV3-1 (or the pseudogene TRBV3-2) with TRBJ1-6, with D hard to call. The ends were cut back, 4 bases at V and 7 bases at J, with 5 bases in the middle. CDR1 and CDR2 (germline): LGHDT, YNNKEL (reference sequence). CDR3 length: 12 amino acids. CDR3 sequence reads: CASSPSNSPLHF. In DNA, the CDR3 is TGTGCCAGCAGCCCATCAAATTCACCCCTCCACTTT.

The chain combines TRBV10-1 with TRBJ1-6, with a possible D match to TRBD1 (5 bases). This CDR3 is 14 amino acids long. Between the trimmed V and J ends, which lost 5 bases and 9 bases, there was a span of 14 bases. Germline CDR1 is WNHNN and CDR2 is SYGVQD (reference sequence). The CDR3 DNA reads TGCGCCAGCAGTAGAGAGCTGGGGGGTTCACCCCTCCACTTT. Translated, it gives CASSRELGGSPLHF.

This chain joins TRBV5-1 and TRBJ1-1; 7 bases line up with TRBD1. The V and J ends lost 5 bases and 0 bases, in that order; junction bases with no gene match: 7. This CDR3 contains 15 residues. Germline CDR1 SGHRS, CDR2 YFSETQ. The DNA of the CDR3 is TGCGCCAGCAGGTCTGACAGGGAAATGAACACTGAAGCTTTCTTT. Its protein product is CASRSDREMNTEAFF.

The chain has TRBV7-9 and TRBJ1-1; D may be TRBD1 (5 bases). CDR3 length equals 13 residues. The germline gives CDR1 SEHNR, CDR2 FQNEAQ (reference sequence). Deletions cut 3 bases from V and 1 base from J, with 6 bases between. The CDR3 protein is CASSLRGNTEAFF. The CDR3 DNA follows: TGTGCCAGCAGCTTGAGGGGGAACACTGAAGCTTTCTTT.

The V and J genes are TRBV5-1 and TRBJ1-2; D uncertain. The V gene's germline CDR1 is SGHRS and CDR2 YFSETQ. The CDR3 loop spans 14 amino acids. The V and J ends lost 4 bases and 4 bases respectively, with 14 bases between them. The CDR3 loop is CASSLQDGRYGYTF. CDR3 coding DNA: TGCGCCAGCAGCCTTCAGGACGGCCGCTATGGCTACACCTTC. Combining the CDR3 with reference TRBV5-1 and TRBJ1-2 gives the whole variable domain KAGVTQTPRYLIKTRGQQVTLSCSPISGHRSVSWYQQTPGQGLQFLFEYFSETQRNKGNFPGRFSGRQFSNSRSEMNVSTLELGDSALYLCASSLQDGRYGYTFGSGTRLTVV.

The chain employs TRBV4-2 and TRBJ1-3; D is ambiguous. Germline V gene sequence: CDR1 LGHNA, CDR2 YNFKEQ. CDR3 length: 15 residues. Trimming pared 0 bases from V and 5 bases from J, leaving 11 bases between. In nucleotides, the CDR3 is TGTGCCAGCAGCCAAGATCAACTAGTCAGAAACACCATATATTTT. It encodes CASSQDQLVRNTIYF.

In its sample, this clone is medium-sized. Other DNA sequences in this specimen translate into the identical CDR3. V is TRBV6-5 and J is TRBJ2-1; the D gene could be TRBD1 or TRBD2 (5 bases each). The germline V gene encodes CDR1 MNHEY and CDR2 SVGAGI. The CDR3 is 13 residues long. V shed 8 bases and J shed 1 base, with 9 bases lying between them. CDR3 sequence reads: CASSWGSYNEQFF. As DNA, the CDR3 is TGTGCCAGCTCATGGGGGTCCTACAATGAGCAGTTCTTC.

The table lists this clone with a few counts. This chain joins TRBV5-6 and TRBJ1-1; no reliable D call. The germline V gene has CDR1 SGHDT and CDR2 YYEEEE. This CDR3 spans 12 amino acids. Trimming stripped 0 bases from V and 4 bases from J, with 4 bases between. The CDR3 DNA reads TGTGCCAGCAGCTTGGTGGCCACTGAAGCTTTCTTT. Protein sequence: CASSLVATEAFF.